A single sample is the source of the 5 T cell receptor beta chains below, sequenced in a study of identifying expanded T cells in peripheral blood (dated by TCRdb to about 2019). Library preparation employed the immunoSEQ multiplex PCR assay. In TCRdb, the immuneACCESS table is reduced to in-frame sequences with V and J assigned. These tables do not hold every clone; where another copy was compared, an unresolved V gene accounts for under half, and the others remain unexplained. Present in this sample are around 130,000 clones, 86% of which were seen just once. 7% to 10% of the sample is held by the ten biggest clonotypes. Specimen: blood. These TCRs come from a person aged 18 to 75 in good health.

This CDR3 reads CASTQEGGGLQPQHF. CDR3 coding DNA: TGTGCCAGCACCCAGGAAGGGGGGGGGCTTCAGCCCCAGCATTTT. The V gene is TRBV6-1, the J gene TRBJ1-5, with a possible D match to TRBD1 (6 bases). The germline gives CDR1 MNHNS, CDR2 SASEGT. The CDR3 length is 15 residues. V lost 7 bases and J lost 6, with 19 bases in between.

The chain is built from TRBV2 and TRBJ2-7, with a tentative D call TRBD2 (6 bases). Trimming pared 2 bases from V and 2 bases from J, leaving 13 bases between. This CDR3 has 15 residues. From germline, CDR1 is SNHLY and CDR2 FYNNEI. The CDR3, as DNA: TGTGCCAGCAGTGAACTTTGGGACTCCGCCTACGAGCAGTACTTC. Its translation is CASSELWDSAYEQYF.

V and J are TRBV6-5 and TRBJ2-5; 7 bases match TRBD1. V gave up 5 bases and J gave up 2 bases; unmatched junction bases: 5. The germline V gene has CDR1 MNHEY and CDR2 SVGAGI. This CDR3 is built from 14 residues. DNA of the CDR3: TGTGCCAGCAGTGAGGGGGCGGGTCAAGAGACCCAGTACTTC. It is translated as CASSEGAGQETQYF.

This rearrangement joins TRBV19 to TRBJ2-7, with D perhaps TRBD1 or TRBD2 (5 bases each). Trimming removed 0 bases from V and 2 bases from J, with 14 bases in between. This CDR3 is built from 16 residues. Germline V gives CDR1 LNHDA, CDR2 SQIVND (reference sequence). CDR3 bases: TGTGCCAGTAGTATAGATAGAAGAGGGGCCCCCTACGAGCAGTACTTC. It is translated as CASSIDRRGAPYEQYF.

V usage is TRBV11-2 and J usage is TRBJ2-1; D call uncertain. Germline values: CDR1 SGHAT, CDR2 FQNNGV. The germline V and J ends were trimmed by 0 bases and 2 bases, with 11 bases remaining between them. The CDR3 is 16 amino acids. CDR3 in amino acids: CASSLDGRVPYNEQFF. As DNA, the CDR3 is TGTGCCAGCAGCTTAGATGGTAGGGTCCCCTACAATGAGCAGTTCTTC.